Reported below is one TCR beta chain. There are 13 residues in the CDR3. V was clipped by 6 bases and J by 2 bases, with 5 bases between them. Profiling relied on immunoSEQ multiplex PCR, and the TCRdb table lists in-frame clones only, not all of them. Of approximately 170,000 clones in the sample, roughly nine tenths were seen once. The data belong to a study of T cell responses to AZD1222 COVID-19 vaccine. Sequencing was performed on peripheral blood, taken on day 0 of AZD1222 vaccination. This TCR was recovered from an adult in good health. This sequence joins TRBV12-3 or TRBV12-4 and TRBJ2-6; tentatively, D is TRBD2 (5 bases). CDR3 in DNA: TGTGCCAGCAGGGAGGCTGGGGCCAACGTCCTGACTTTC. This sequence encodes CASREAGANVLTF.